This T cell receptor (beta chain) was identified in a study of low-dose radiotherapy and immunotherapy resistance in tumors. Study-wide context: Oral administration of aspirin 300 mg daily occurred for four cycles, commencing at cycle 1 day 1.

The time point denotes: before trial treatment. This clonotype was seen more than once but under ten times. Alpha- and beta-chain coverage of first-strand cDNA came from TRAV- and TRBV-specific primers. TCRs were amplified for roughly 20 PCR cycles with a constant-region primer and V-primer adapter. Through in vitro transcription, the mRNA that had been isolated was amplified. Each CDR3 protein is one row after TCRdb ran MiXCR on the reads. The sample records around 36,000 distinct CDR3 sequences, roughly 30% being singletons. This clonotype originated in a male donor with gallbladder cancer. The sequencing here drew on PBMCs, taken before treatment.

CDR3 amino acids: CASSDELAASTDTQYF. CDR3 bases: TGTGCCAGCAGCGACGAACTAGCAGCTAGCACAGATACGCAGTATTTT. The J gene is TRBJ2-3, the V gene TRBV9; TRBD2 might be the D (6 bases). Trimming cost V 3 bases and J 0 bases, with 14 bases left between them. Germline loops: CDR1 SGDLS, CDR2 YYNGEE. CDR3 length: 16 residues.